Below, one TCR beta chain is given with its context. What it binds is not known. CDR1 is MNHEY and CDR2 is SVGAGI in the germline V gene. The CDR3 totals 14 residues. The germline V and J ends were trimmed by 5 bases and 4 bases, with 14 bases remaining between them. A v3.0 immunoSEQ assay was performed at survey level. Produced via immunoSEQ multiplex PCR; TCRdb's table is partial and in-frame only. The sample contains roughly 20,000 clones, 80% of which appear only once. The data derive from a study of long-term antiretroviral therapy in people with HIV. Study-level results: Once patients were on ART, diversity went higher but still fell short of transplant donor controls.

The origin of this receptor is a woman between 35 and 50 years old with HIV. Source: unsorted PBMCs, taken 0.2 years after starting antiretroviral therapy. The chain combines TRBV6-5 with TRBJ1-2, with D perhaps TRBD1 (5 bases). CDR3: CASSNQGGGYGYTF. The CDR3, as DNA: TGTGCCAGCAGTAATCAGGGTGGCGGCTATGGCTACACCTTC.